This T cell receptor beta chain comes out of a study of CD8 T cells in Susac syndrome. This clonotype appeared once. What it recognizes is unknown. This CDR3 is 14 amino acids long. With 8 bases removed from V and 3 bases from J, the gap between germline ends came to 17 bases. From germline, CDR1 is WNHNN and CDR2 SYGVQD (reference sequence). It was treatment-naive patients with stable or active relapsing-remitting disease who made up the multiple sclerosis controls. Study-wide findings and caveats: The relatively small number of individuals in the TCR sequencing and HLA analysis was acknowledged by the study.

After extraction with the RNeasy kit, roughly 0.5 to 1 ug of the RNA was reverse transcribed using random hexamers. Amplification of the TCR beta CDR3 was carried out by immunoSEQ multiplex PCR, which spanned a total of 54 Vbeta and 13 Jbeta segments. TCRdb re-analysed the immunoSEQ multiplex PCR reads in MiXCR, keeping a single row per CDR3 protein. The data hold hundreds of thousands of distinct CDR3 sequences, with 90% to 95% observed a single time. The TCR was taken from a human donor with multiple sclerosis. The V and J genes are TRBV10-1 and TRBJ2-7; D is unclear. Sequencing was done on a sample of CD8+ T cells from PBMCs. CDR3: CASEKKANSYEQYF. CDR3 nucleotide sequence: TGCGCCAGCGAGAAGAAAGCTAACAGCTACGAGCAGTACTTC.